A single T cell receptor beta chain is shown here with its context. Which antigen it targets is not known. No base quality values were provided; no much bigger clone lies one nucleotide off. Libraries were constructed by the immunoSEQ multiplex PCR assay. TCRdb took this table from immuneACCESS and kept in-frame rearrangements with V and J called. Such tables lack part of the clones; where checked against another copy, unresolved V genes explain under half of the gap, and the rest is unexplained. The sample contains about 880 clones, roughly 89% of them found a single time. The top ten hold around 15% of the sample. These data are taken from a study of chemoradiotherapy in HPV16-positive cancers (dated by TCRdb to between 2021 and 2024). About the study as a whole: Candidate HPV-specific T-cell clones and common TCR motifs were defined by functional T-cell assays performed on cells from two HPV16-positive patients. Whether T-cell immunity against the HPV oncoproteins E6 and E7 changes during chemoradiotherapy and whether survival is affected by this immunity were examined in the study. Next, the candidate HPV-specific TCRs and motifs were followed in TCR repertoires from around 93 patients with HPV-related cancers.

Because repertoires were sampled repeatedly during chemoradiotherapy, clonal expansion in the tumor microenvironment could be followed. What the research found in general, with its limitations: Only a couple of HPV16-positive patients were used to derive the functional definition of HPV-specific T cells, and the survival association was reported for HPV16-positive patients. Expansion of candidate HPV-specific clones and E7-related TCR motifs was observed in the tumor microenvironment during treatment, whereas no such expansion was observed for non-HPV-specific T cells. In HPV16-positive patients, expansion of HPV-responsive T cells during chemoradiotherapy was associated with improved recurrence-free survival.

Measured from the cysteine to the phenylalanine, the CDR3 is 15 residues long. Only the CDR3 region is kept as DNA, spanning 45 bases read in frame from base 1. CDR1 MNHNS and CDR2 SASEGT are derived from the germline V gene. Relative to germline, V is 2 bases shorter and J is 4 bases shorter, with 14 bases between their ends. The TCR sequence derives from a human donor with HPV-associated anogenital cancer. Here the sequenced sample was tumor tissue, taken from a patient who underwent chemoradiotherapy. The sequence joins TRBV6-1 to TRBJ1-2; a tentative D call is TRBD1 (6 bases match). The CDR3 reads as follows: CASSELQGNPYGYTF. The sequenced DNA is TGTGCCAGCAGTGAACTGCAGGGGAATCCCTATGGCTACACCTTC.